This T cell receptor beta chain was retrieved from a study of CD8 T cells in ankylosing spondylitis. Study findings and constraints: The study identified a TCR beta motif of under ten highly homologous variants that appeared characteristic of ankylosing spondylitis blood. The study looked at matched synovial fluid samples from ankylosing spondylitis patients. Disease-linked clones were reported to be significantly enriched there.

A single record per CDR3 protein comes from TCRdb applying MiXCR to the 5' RACE reads. The table has roughly 450,000 distinct CDR3 sequences, 26% seen once. This clonotype appeared a few times. Its antigen remains unidentified. Germline values: CDR1 SQVTM, CDR2 ANQGSEA. This CDR3 comprises 12 residues. Trimming removed 7 bases from V and 6 bases from J, with 13 bases in between. Sequencing input: blood, either unsorted or a sorted T cell fraction (not recorded which). The rearrangement joins TRBV29-1 to TRBJ1-5; D might be TRBD1 (6 bases). The TCR was taken from a male donor with ankylosing spondylitis. Here the CDR3 DNA reads TGCAGCGCGGGGGGGGCCAGTCAGCCCCAGCATTTT. Residues: CSAGGASQPQHF.